Below are 19 T cell receptor beta chains sequenced from a single sample in a study of vaccination and CD4 T cells after COVID-19. The Oncomine TCR Beta short-read assay sequenced DNA from cultured CD4+ T cells. TCRdb re-called the PCR reads through MiXCR, storing one row per CDR3 protein. This sample carries roughly 17,000 distinct CDR3 sequences, roughly half of them seen once, and the ten largest clones take roughly an eighth. Treatment indicated: approximately 9-day PBMC culture with coronavirus spike peptide pools or control peptides (ViraFEST assay). The antigens for these receptors are not known. The material sequenced was CD4+ T cells from blood, cultured in vitro. The receptors come from a human donor who had recovered from COVID-19.

The gene calls are TRBV20-1 and TRBJ2-7; tentatively, D is TRBD1 or TRBD2 (5 bases each). In germline, CDR1 is DFQATT, CDR2 SNEGSKA (reference sequence). This CDR3 contains 11 residues. Trimming took off 5 bases at V and 4 bases at J, with 9 bases between the two ends. CDR3 loop: CSARGPYEQYF. CDR3 coding DNA: TGCAGTGCTCGGGGACCTTACGAGCAGTACTTC.

V gene TRBV20-1 combines with J gene TRBJ2-5; D is possibly TRBD1 or TRBD2 (5 bases each). CDR3 length: 16 amino acids. Trimming left V 2 bases short and J 5 bases short, with 21 bases between. Germline V gene data show CDR1 as DFQATT and CDR2 as SNEGSKA (reference sequence). The CDR3 is CSARPQRPEGRETQYF. The DNA for the CDR3 is TGCAGTGCTAGACCTCAGAGGCCCGAGGGGCGGGAGACCCAGTACTTC.

V gene TRBV5-4 combines with J gene TRBJ2-5; TRBD1 aligns across 8 bases. The CDR3 has 15 amino acids. Germline CDR1 is SGHNT and CDR2 is YYREEE (reference sequence). The V and J ends lost 4 bases and 4 bases, in that order; junction bases with no gene match: 9. The chain's CDR3 is CASSPERTGRETQYF. DNA of the CDR3: TGTGCCAGCAGCCCGGAGCGGACAGGGCGAGAGACCCAGTACTTC.

This clonotype was counted only a few times. This chain joins TRBV20-1 and TRBJ2-1; no definite D call. V was pared by 1 base and J by 7 bases, with 5 bases between. CDR3 size: 11 residues. CDR1 and CDR2 from the germline V gene are DFQATT and SNEGSKA (reference sequence). CDR3 in amino acids: CSARGENEQFF. CDR3 in DNA: TGCAGTGCTAGAGGGGAAAATGAGCAGTTCTTC.

This clonotype has a handful of counts. The chain links TRBV19 to TRBJ1-6; D is ambiguous. Trimming removed 4 bases at V and 14 bases at J, with 12 bases between. The length of the CDR3 is 12 residues. Germline CDR1 and CDR2: LNHDA and SQIVND (reference sequence). CDR3 amino acids: CASSTPPRALHF. The CDR3 nucleotides are TGTGCCAGTAGTACCCCACCGAGGGCCCTCCACTTT.

The chain recombines TRBV12-3 or TRBV12-4 with TRBJ1-5; the D gene is possibly TRBD1 (5 bases). The CDR3 extends over 14 amino acids. V was pared by 6 bases and J by 0 bases, with 9 bases between. The CDR3 coding sequence is TGTGCCAGCAGGGTGGGGGTTAGCAATCAGCCCCAGCATTTT. Translation gives CASRVGVSNQPQHF.

J is TRBJ1-4 and V is TRBV20-1; D might be TRBD1 (6 bases). The V gene's germline CDR1 is DFQATT and CDR2 SNEGSKA (reference sequence). V lost 4 bases and J lost 9, with 12 bases in between. The CDR3 has 12 residues. Here the CDR3 reads CSAIDRQKKLFF. DNA for the CDR3: TGCAGTGCTATAGACAGGCAGAAAAAACTGTTTTTT.

The chain employs TRBV5-1 and TRBJ2-3, with D possibly called TRBD1 or TRBD2 (5 bases each). The germline gives CDR1 SGHRS, CDR2 YFSETQ. CDR3 length: 17 residues. The V end lost 3 bases, the J end lost 1 base, and 18 bases lay between the germline ends. This chain's CDR3 is CASSWGRQSTGTDTQYF. Written as DNA, the CDR3 is TGCGCCAGCAGCTGGGGGAGACAGTCTACAGGCACAGATACGCAGTATTTT.

V gene TRBV20-1 combines with J gene TRBJ2-3; TRBD2 is a possible D gene (6 bases). The V gene lost 5 bases and the J gene lost 4 bases, with 10 bases spanning the gap. Germline lookup yields CDR1 DFQATT and CDR2 SNEGSKA (reference sequence). The CDR3 length is 12 residues. The CDR3 nucleotides read TGCAGTGCTGGATCGGGGGCAGATACGCAGTATTTT. It codes for CSAGSGADTQYF.

This clonotype was picked up a small number of times. CDR3 protein: CASSLLGRYYEQYF. DNA for the CDR3: TGTGCCAGCAGTTTATTAGGCAGGTACTACGAGCAGTACTTC. The rearrangement links TRBV27 to TRBJ2-7; D is undetermined. Per the germline V gene, CDR1 is MNHEY and CDR2 is SMNVEV (reference sequence). This CDR3 region has 14 residues. Trimming shortened V by 1 base and J by 3 bases, and 10 bases separated the two germline ends.

CDR3 nucleotide sequence: TGTGCCAGCAGCTTGGTGGGACAGCACTATGGCTACACCTTC. As protein: CASSLVGQHYGYTF. The chain combines TRBV5-6 with TRBJ1-2; 7 positions match TRBD1. Germline CDR1 and CDR2: SGHDT and YYEEEE. The V segment lost 0 bases and the J segment 3 bases; nucleotides outside the gene matches: 2. The CDR3 runs 14 residues.

As DNA, the CDR3 is TGTGCCATCAGGGGCGACAGGGACTACGAGCAGTACTTC. This gives the protein CAIRGDRDYEQYF. V usage is TRBV10-3 and J usage is TRBJ2-7; 7 bases align to TRBD1. The germline V gene encodes CDR1 ENHRY and CDR2 SYGVKD. This CDR3 contains 13 residues. With V trimmed by 6 bases and J by 3 bases, 5 bases remained unmatched.

This CDR3 is CASRDGSGEPANTGELFF. DNA of the CDR3: TGTGCCAGCAGAGACGGGTCCGGGGAGCCCGCGAACACCGGGGAGCTGTTTTTT. J is TRBJ2-2 and V is TRBV6-1, with D tentatively TRBD2 (5 bases). This CDR3 has 18 amino acids. Germline V gene sequence: CDR1 MNHNS, CDR2 SASEGT. V was cut by 6 bases and J by 0 bases, with 20 bases left in between.

The rearrangement links TRBV7-8 to TRBJ2-2; maybe TRBD1 (5 bases). The V end lost 1 base, the J end lost 8 bases, and 17 bases lay between the germline ends. The CDR3 totals 16 residues. Per the germline V gene, CDR1 is SGHVS and CDR2 is FQNEAQ. CDR3 in amino acids: CASSLVSQGLGGELFF. The CDR3 DNA reads as TGTGCCAGCAGCTTAGTTTCGCAGGGCCTAGGTGGGGAGCTGTTTTTT. The full variable domain, in which reference TRBV7-8 and TRBJ2-2 provide the parts outside the CDR3, is GAGVSQSPRYKVAKRGQDVALRCDPISGHVSLFWYQQALGQGPEFLTYFQNEAQLDKSGLPSDRFFAERPEGSVSTLKIQRTQQEDSAVYLCASSLVSQGLGGELFFGEGSRLTVL.

This clonotype was observed once. The J gene is TRBJ2-7, the V gene TRBV20-1, with 14 bases lining up with TRBD2. Germline trimming cut 0 bases from V and 5 bases from J; bases unmatched to any gene: 3. Germline V gene data show CDR1 as DFQATT and CDR2 as SNEGSKA (reference sequence). This CDR3 has 15 amino acids. The CDR3 sequence is CSARDWGLAGDEQYF. In DNA, the CDR3 is TGCAGTGCTAGAGATTGGGGACTAGCGGGGGACGAGCAGTACTTC.

A single count supports this clonotype. At one end the junction does not follow the germline gene, possibly because of a read error. The gene calls are TRBV18 and TRBJ2-2; D is possibly TRBD2 (5 bases). CDR1 and CDR2 from the germline V gene are KGHSH and LQKENI. This CDR3 spans 12 amino acids. CDR3 amino acids: CASSPSTGEPFF. The CDR3 coding sequence is TGTGCCAGCTCACCATCCACCGGGGAGCCGTTTTTT.

This clonotype has only one observation. The rearrangement joins TRBV20-1 to TRBJ2-3, with 11 bases matching TRBD2. Germline CDR1 is DFQATT and CDR2 is SNEGSKA (reference sequence). V was pared by 3 bases and J by 2 bases, with 4 bases of the junction left unmatched. The CDR3 consists of 15 residues. CDR3 region: CSARGLAEFTDTQYF. CDR3 coding DNA: TGCAGTGCTAGGGGACTAGCGGAATTCACAGATACGCAGTATTTT.

This clonotype was counted a few times. The rearrangement joins TRBV27 to TRBJ1-5, with TRBD1 as a possible D gene (5 bases). The CDR3 runs 13 residues. V dropped 8 bases and J dropped 1 base, with 9 bases sitting between them. CDR1 and CDR2 from the germline V gene are MNHEY and SMNVEV (reference sequence). The CDR3 loop reads CASRRQSNQPQHF. Here the CDR3 DNA reads TGTGCCAGCCGAAGACAGAGCAATCAGCCCCAGCATTTT.

This clonotype has a handful of counts. The J gene is TRBJ2-5, the V gene TRBV6-5; D ambiguous. Trimming removed 2 bases at V and 2 bases at J, with 9 bases between. The CDR3 is 14 residues long. Germline V gene sequence: CDR1 MNHEY, CDR2 SVGAGI. The CDR3 sequence is CASSYGGRQETQYF. CDR3 DNA: TGTGCCAGCAGTTACGGTGGGCGGCAAGAGACCCAGTACTTC.